This TCR beta chain was captured by sequencing in a study of blood T cell repertoires in COVID-19. Study information: Sites across the United States, Italy and Spain contributed samples from acute and convalescent COVID-19.

TCRdb keeps only in-frame clones here, not all; method: immunoSEQ multiplex PCR. Here the sample spans roughly 250,000 clones, roughly 84% being singletons. In this sample, this clone turned up a few times. Patients from Seattle were sampled longitudinally, starting during active infection. Sequenced input: peripheral blood. The clonotype comes from a human donor with COVID-19, enrolled during active disease. The donor label of this sample is uncertain.

The CDR3 DNA follows: TGTGCCAGTAGCCTCATGAGGACAGGGAATGAAAAACTGTTTTTT. Its translation: CASSLMRTGNEKLFF. This chain connects TRBV19 to TRBJ1-4; 8 nucleotides match TRBD1. V lost 6 bases and J lost 5; bases outside the gene matches: 8. The CDR3 totals 15 residues. Germline assignment: CDR1 LNHDA and CDR2 SQIVND (reference sequence). The full variable domain, completed using reference TRBV19 and TRBJ1-4, is DGGITQSPKYLFRKEGQNVTLSCEQNLNHDAMYWYRQDPGQGLRLIYYSQIVNDFQKGDIAEGYSVSREKKESFPLTVTSAQKNPTAFYLCASSLMRTGNEKLFFGSGTQLSVL.